This T cell receptor beta chain was captured in a study of blood T cell repertoires in COVID-19. Overall study: Both acute and convalescent COVID-19 samples were obtained from the United States, Italy and Spain. The analysed material was cDNA or gDNA that came from T cells, B-cell-depleted T cells, or PBMCs.

In the authors' methods: Estimated nucleated cell counts came from reference gene primer amplification. The protocol was immunoSEQ multiplex PCR, while the TCRdb copy is restricted to in-frame clones and leaves out a portion. Clone size and the V and J calls come from that table; the DNA yielded D and trimming. The sample carries about 200,000 clones, more than 70% recorded once. Germline V gene lookup returns CDR1 SGHRS and CDR2 YFSETQ. With 2 bases clipped from V and 4 bases from J, the junction kept 3 bases outside the gene matches. The CDR3 runs 16 residues. Enrolled during active infection, Seattle patients were then followed longitudinally.

This receptor was taken from a man in his fifties with COVID-19, enrolled during active disease. The sample comprised peripheral blood. The chain joins TRBV5-1 to TRBJ2-3, with 14 bases matching TRBD2. The CDR3 DNA follows: TGCGCCAGCAGCTTAACGGGACTAGCGGGAGCAGATACGCAGTATTTT. It specifies CASSLTGLAGADTQYF.